These T cell receptor beta chains were read from a single sample in a study of identical twins. MiXCR, run by TCRdb on the 5' RACE reads, gives a single entry per CDR3 protein. The table has over 550,000 distinct CDR3 sequences, less than 9% seen once. The sample was also linked to a second study, of yellow fever vaccine responses in identical twins.

The sequenced sample was PBMCs. The origin of the receptors is a woman between 18 and 29 years old in good health. Both conserved end residues are trimmed from each CDR3.

j_call v_call cdr3_aa
TRBJ1-5 TRBV3-1 ASSPWLGDQPQH
TRBJ1-6 TRBV5-5 ASRQGGSYNSPLH
TRBJ1-1 TRBV6-1 ASTLGWSEAF
TRBJ2-1 TRBV7-8 ASSLPGRGPSNSYNEQF
TRBJ2-5 TRBV3-1 ASRRTSSVLETQY
TRBJ1-4 TRBV23-1 ASRRDRGIWNEKLF
TRBJ1-2 TRBV6-1 ASSERGEDGYT
TRBJ2-1 TRBV12-3/TRBV12-4 ASSGPGTVASYNEQF
TRBJ2-3 TRBV6-1 ASSTALGGHEKITDTQY
TRBJ1-1 TRBV10-3 ATRGVDRMNTEAF
TRBJ2-7 TRBV18 ASSPGGTSYEQY
TRBJ2-5 TRBV6-1 ATKLTGGRETQY
TRBJ1-5 TRBV11-3 ASSLFGDSNQPQH
TRBJ2-1 TRBV5-1 ASSLASGVSNEQF
TRBJ1-6 TRBV12-3/TRBV12-4 ASRPTGPNSPLH
TRBJ2-1 TRBV28 ASSTRGVNEQF
TRBJ2-6 TRBV6-1 ASTPTSGGAIAGANVLT
TRBJ1-1 TRBV5-1 ASSRNPDRATEAF
TRBJ1-2 TRBV5-1 ASSLGETNYGYT
TRBJ2-7 TRBV27 ASSFVAGMNEQY
TRBJ1-1 TRBV29-1 SERARGNTEAF
TRBJ2-2 TRBV12-3/TRBV12-4 ASSLGGGGTGELF
TRBJ1-1 TRBV5-1 ASSTSDRINTEAF
TRBJ2-5 TRBV5-6 ASSRTGGGDETQY
TRBJ2-7 TRBV5-1 ASSLGPGTGHEQY
TRBJ2-2 TRBV11-1 ASSLAPPGSPGNTGELF
TRBJ2-3 TRBV7-8 ASSLKLDRTDTQY
TRBJ2-1 TRBV12-3/TRBV12-4 ASSRGLAGNSYNEQF
TRBJ2-7 TRBV12-3/TRBV12-4 ASSRTLPYEQY
TRBJ2-1 TRBV12-3/TRBV12-4 ASSFTAGDDNEQF
TRBJ2-5 TRBV7-6 ASSLSGRPETQY
TRBJ2-1 TRBV20-1 SARSPINREQF
TRBJ2-4 TRBV7-2 ASSLDYSLAKNIQY
TRBJ2-5 TRBV4-1 ASSQDPSGEETQY
TRBJ2-3 TRBV5-1 ASSVFTRAGDTQY
TRBJ1-4 TRBV4-1 ASSHTDRGLATNEKLF
TRBJ2-2 TRBV7-9 ASSHLIGELF
TRBJ2-1 TRBV2 ASSEQALVQF
TRBJ2-7 TRBV7-6 ASSLRFGVAGRISTYEQY
TRBJ2-1 TRBV6-5 ATLRQGAFGEQF
TRBJ1-2 TRBV7-9 ASSPKGGVGYT
TRBJ2-1 TRBV12-3/TRBV12-4 AFSLGLAGGIFQYEQF
TRBJ1-1 TRBV19 ASSVGQSPEAF
TRBJ2-5 TRBV20-1 SARDSLAGRETQY
TRBJ1-1 TRBV5-1 ASSLGTGFGNGNTEAF
TRBJ2-1 TRBV20-1 SASISGSYNEQF
TRBJ1-1 TRBV20-1 SASIHGGTEAF
TRBJ1-5 TRBV7-9 ASRLGGFNQPQH
TRBJ2-5 TRBV6-2/TRBV6-3 ASSYRLAGNQETQY
TRBJ1-2 TRBV6-4 ASKSTHGYT
TRBJ1-1 TRBV20-1 SARDPRATEAF
TRBJ1-3 TRBV6-5 ASSYSMGGAAGNTIY
TRBJ2-2 TRBV10-3 AISGGGTTGELF
TRBJ2-1 TRBV28 ASSLPDSHNEQF